These 28 T cell receptor beta chains share one sample of origin, sequenced in a study of shared clonotypes between healthy human individuals. Repertoires were generated with immunoSEQ multiplex PCR, while TCRdb's copy carries only in-frame clones and drops some. Among roughly 760,000 clones, around 72% were seen once, and the ten largest hold over 1.5%. The sample was memory CD4+ T cells sorted from blood. Described subset: CD45RA-negative fraction. The receptor set was obtained from a woman between 25 and 40 years old in good health.

The chain carries TRBV6-4 and TRBJ2-1, with 10 bases aligning to TRBD2. The germline CDR1 and CDR2 sequences are MRHNA and SNTAGT. V lost 7 bases, J lost 9 bases, and 9 bases stayed unmatched. CDR3 length: 14 residues. CDR3 in amino acids: CASKKREGSGEQFF. CDR3 nucleotides: TGTGCCAGCAAAAAGCGGGAGGGATCTGGTGAGCAGTTCTTC.

The chain combines TRBV25-1 with TRBJ2-1; TRBD1 matches at 9 bases. The germline V gene encodes CDR1 MGHDK and CDR2 SYGVNS. CDR3 length: 18 residues. V lost 3 bases to trimming and J lost 7 bases; unmatched junction nucleotides: 16. The CDR3 DNA follows: TGTGCCAGCAGTGAGCCTCACGCTACCGGGACAGGGCTAAATGAGCAGTTCTTC. This codes for CASSEPHATGTGLNEQFF. The full variable domain, with the rest looked up from reference TRBV25-1 and TRBJ2-1, is EADIYQTPRYLVIGTGKKITLECSQTMGHDKMYWYQQDPGMELHLIHYSYGVNSTEKGDLSSESTVSRIRTEHFPLTLESARPSHTSQYLCASSEPHATGTGLNEQFFGPGTRLTVL.

The chain combines TRBV5-1 with TRBJ1-2; 7 bases agree with TRBD1. The germline CDR1 and CDR2 sequences are SGHRS and YFSETQ. The J segment lost 4 bases and the V segment lost 4 bases, leaving 10 bases of the junction unmatched. CDR3 size: 15 residues. Here the CDR3 DNA reads TGCGCCAGCAGCCCGACAGGGTTCACTACCTATGGCTACACCTTC. Its protein product is CASSPTGFTTYGYTF.

V usage is TRBV2 and J usage is TRBJ1-2, with 10 positions matching TRBD1. Germline CDR1 reads SNHLY; CDR2 reads FYNNEI. The CDR3 is 14 residues long. V trimming: 4 bases; J trimming: 2 bases; junction bases outside the gene matches: 1. DNA for the CDR3: TGTGCCAGCAGTGGGGGACAGGGGAACTATGGCTACACCTTC. This codes for CASSGGQGNYGYTF.

This sequence joins TRBV7-6 and TRBJ2-2, with 9 positions matching TRBD1. The CDR3 totals 19 residues. The germline CDR1 and CDR2 sequences are SGHVS and FNYEAQ. V shed 2 bases, J shed 7 bases, and the junction held 17 bases outside the gene matches. CDR3 amino acids: CASSLRDRVLGEIVGELFF. CDR3 in DNA: TGTGCCAGCAGCTTAAGGGACAGGGTACTCGGGGAGATTGTCGGGGAGCTGTTTTTT.

V gene TRBV7-2 combines with J gene TRBJ2-1; 12 bases line up with TRBD2. The ends lost 2 bases at V and 5 bases at J; junction bases unmatched: 7. Germline values: CDR1 SGHTA, CDR2 FQGNSA. The CDR3 is made up of 17 amino acids. The chain's CDR3 is CASSLSGRTSGNNEQFF. CDR3 DNA sequence: TGTGCCAGCAGCTTATCCGGCAGGACTAGCGGGAACAATGAGCAGTTCTTC.

This chain connects TRBV30 to TRBJ1-1, with a tentative D call TRBD1 (6 bases). V lost 4 bases to trimming and J lost 4 bases, with 13 bases between them. Germline CDR1 and CDR2: GTSNPN and SVGIG (reference sequence). The CDR3 is made up of 13 amino acids. CDR3 bases: TGTGCCTGGACCACAACGGGGGCCACTGAAGCTTTCTTT. Its protein product is CAWTTTGATEAFF.

V gene TRBV7-9 combines with J gene TRBJ2-3, with D hard to call. CDR3 length: 14 amino acids. Deletions cut 5 bases from V and 1 base from J, with 10 bases between. From germline, CDR1 is SEHNR and CDR2 FQNEAQ (reference sequence). The DNA for the CDR3 is TGTGCCAGCAGCGCTAGGGTAGGCACAGATACGCAGTATTTT. Translating gives CASSARVGTDTQYF.

The rearrangement uses TRBV11-3 and TRBJ2-5, with 7 bases fitting TRBD1. The J call may be wrong; the DNA end is better matched by TRBJ2-7. The CDR3 covers 15 residues. CDR1 is SGHNT, CDR2 YENEEA, per germline. DNA for the CDR3: TGTGCCAGCAGCCCCTCCGGGACAGTATACTACGAGCAGTACTTC. It translates to CASSPSGTVYYEQYF.

The chain carries TRBV7-2 and TRBJ2-3, with TRBD1 as a possible D gene (6 bases). Per the germline V gene, CDR1 is SGHTA and CDR2 is FQGNSA. The CDR3 is 17 residues long. V was pared by 4 bases and J by 0 bases, with 17 bases between. The CDR3 DNA sequence: TGTGCCAGCAGCTCGAGGGGGTGGGGCGGTAGCACAGATACGCAGTATTTT. Its translation is CASSSRGWGGSTDTQYF. Supplemented by reference TRBV7-2 and TRBJ2-3, the full variable domain reads GAGVSQSPSNKVTEKGKDVELRCDPISGHTALYWYRQSLGQGLEFLIYFQGNSAPDKSGLPSDRFSAERTGGSVSTLTIQRTQQEDSAVYLCASSSRGWGGSTDTQYFGPGTRLTVL.

The V gene is TRBV28, the J gene TRBJ1-5; 8 bases agree with TRBD1. J was trimmed by 3 bases and V by 7 bases; bases with no gene match: 8. Germline V gene lookup returns CDR1 MDHEN and CDR2 SYDVKM. This CDR3 has 15 amino acids. The CDR3: CASTPGTGINQPQHF. The CDR3 DNA reads as TGTGCCAGCACCCCAGGGACAGGAATCAATCAGCCCCAGCATTTT.

This chain links TRBV2 with TRBJ2-2, with D uncertain. The germline CDR1 and CDR2 sequences are SNHLY and FYNNEI. The V gene lost 7 bases and the J gene lost 2 bases, with 5 bases spanning the gap. There are 12 residues in the CDR3. The CDR3 DNA sequence: TGTGCCAGCAAGGATAACACCGGGGAGCTGTTTTTT. Protein product: CASKDNTGELFF.

V usage is TRBV28 and J usage is TRBJ2-1; the match to TRBD2 covers 7 bases. Per germline, CDR1 MDHEN and CDR2 SYDVKM. CDR3 size: 15 residues. J was trimmed by 7 bases and V by 4 bases; bases with no gene match: 10. CDR3 in DNA: TGTGCCAGCAGTTGGGGGAGGGGTAATGGTAATGAGCAGTTCTTC. Translation: CASSWGRGNGNEQFF.

The CDR3 sequence: CATSRPDRGNTIYF. In DNA form, the CDR3 reads TGTGCCACCAGCAGACCGGACAGGGGAAACACCATATATTTT. The chain links TRBV15 to TRBJ1-3, with 7 bases fitting TRBD1. Unmatched junction bases numbered 2, after V lost 2 bases and J lost 4 bases. This CDR3 contains 14 residues. Germline lookup yields CDR1 LNHNV and CDR2 YYDKDF (reference sequence). Full variable domain (missing parts from reference TRBV15 and TRBJ1-3): DAMVIQNPRYQVTQFGKPVTLSCSQTLNHNVMYWYQQKSSQAPKLLFHYYDKDFNNEADTPDNFQSRRPNTSFCFLDIRSPGLGDTAMYLCATSRPDRGNTIYFGEGSWLTVV.

This clone was observed once. The chain employs TRBV5-1 and TRBJ1-1, with D possibly TRBD1 on 5 matching bases. CDR3 length: 15 amino acids. The V gene's germline CDR1 is SGHRS and CDR2 YFSETQ. The V end was cut by 4 bases, the J end by 1 base, with 14 bases between. The CDR3 coding sequence is TGCGCCAGCAGCCGGACCTCCGACAGGAACACTGAAGCTTTCTTT. It specifies CASSRTSDRNTEAFF. The entire variable domain, with the rest obtained from reference TRBV5-1 and TRBJ1-1, is as follows: KAGVTQTPRYLIKTRGQQVTLSCSPISGHRSVSWYQQTPGQGLQFLFEYFSETQRNKGNFPGRFSGRQFSNSRSEMNVSTLELGDSALYLCASSRTSDRNTEAFFGQGTRLTVV.

The rearrangement uses TRBV4-2 and TRBJ2-7, with D perhaps matching TRBD2 (5 bases). The CDR3 has 15 amino acids. Trimming shortened V by 5 bases and J by 2 bases, and 16 bases separated the two germline ends. Germline loops: CDR1 LGHNA, CDR2 YNFKEQ. The DNA for the CDR3 is TGTGCCAGCAGCTTAGCGTCCGGGGTGACCTACGAGCAGTACTTC. Protein: CASSLASGVTYEQYF.

This chain connects TRBV13 to TRBJ2-7, with D possibly TRBD1 on 6 matching bases. In germline, CDR1 is PRHDT, CDR2 FYEKMQ (reference sequence). V gave up 5 bases and J gave up 0 bases, with 17 bases separating them. The length of the CDR3 is 16 residues. The CDR3 bases are TGTGCCAGCAGCCCACAGGAGAGGGGGAGCTCCTACGAGCAGTACTTC. This encodes CASSPQERGSSYEQYF.

V and J are TRBV11-2 and TRBJ2-1; TRBD2 might be the D (6 bases). The CDR3 length is 16 residues. From germline, CDR1 is SGHAT and CDR2 FQNNGV. V shed 5 bases and J shed 10 bases, with 24 bases lying between them. The DNA for the CDR3 is TGTGCCAGCAGCGCATCTAGCGCCGGAAACATAGCAGAGCAGTTCTTC. Protein product: CASSASSAGNIAEQFF.

Concerning this clone itself: Relative to the germline gene, one junction end is altered; a read error may explain this. CDR3 amino acids: CASSLSDF. The CDR3 DNA sequence: TGTGCCAGCAGCTTGTCGGATTTT. The chain has TRBV11-3 and TRBJ1-5, with no clear D. This CDR3 spans 8 amino acids. The germline gives CDR1 SGHNT, CDR2 YENEEA.

Comments on this clone: Other nucleotide sequences from this sample produce the same CDR3. This chain links TRBV5-1 with TRBJ2-2; D is ambiguous. Germline values: CDR1 SGHRS, CDR2 YFSETQ. The CDR3 has 14 residues. V was pared by 2 bases and J by 0 bases, with 5 bases between. The CDR3 here is CASSLTSNTGELFF. CDR3 in DNA: TGCGCCAGCAGCTTAACATCGAACACCGGGGAGCTGTTTTTT. Combining the CDR3 with reference TRBV5-1 and TRBJ2-2 gives the whole variable domain KAGVTQTPRYLIKTRGQQVTLSCSPISGHRSVSWYQQTPGQGLQFLFEYFSETQRNKGNFPGRFSGRQFSNSRSEMNVSTLELGDSALYLCASSLTSNTGELFFGEGSRLTVL.

In regard to this clone: Given a much more abundant clone one base away, this may be a read error. Other DNA sequences in this sample translate to the same CDR3. The chain has TRBV5-1 and TRBJ2-1; TRBD2 aligns across 9 bases. Trimming at V came to 3 bases and at J to 2 bases, leaving 3 bases not matched to a gene. The CDR3 loop spans 15 amino acids. CDR1 and CDR2 (germline): SGHRS, YFSETQ. In DNA, the CDR3 is TGCGCCAGCAGCTCGTCTAGCGGGGCCTACAATGAGCAGTTCTTC. Residues: CASSSSSGAYNEQFF.

This chain joins TRBV28 and TRBJ1-3; no reliable D call. The CDR3 extends over 13 amino acids. V shed 2 bases and J shed 2 bases, with 4 bases lying between them. Germline V gene data show CDR1 as MDHEN and CDR2 as SYDVKM. The CDR3 region has the DNA TGTGCCAGCAGTTTAAGGGCTGGAAACACCATATATTTT. Encoded protein: CASSLRAGNTIYF.

The V gene is TRBV27, the J gene TRBJ1-5, with D possibly being TRBD1 (6 bases). Germline V gene sequence: CDR1 MNHEY, CDR2 SMNVEV (reference sequence). Trimming left V 2 bases short and J 1 base short, with 9 bases between. This CDR3 has 15 amino acids. This chain's CDR3 is CASSLQGMSNQPQHF. The CDR3 DNA reads as TGTGCCAGCAGTTTACAGGGGATGAGCAATCAGCCCCAGCATTTT.

The chain joins TRBV7-2 to TRBJ2-3; the match to TRBD2 covers 16 bases. CDR3 size: 15 residues. V trimming: 6 bases; J trimming: 4 bases; junction bases outside the gene matches: 1. In germline, CDR1 is SGHTA, CDR2 FQGNSA. The CDR3 sequence is CASRGTSGRADTQYF. The DNA for the CDR3 is TGTGCCAGCAGAGGGACTAGCGGGAGGGCAGATACGCAGTATTTT.

The chain combines TRBV5-1 with TRBJ1-3, with D uncertain. The CDR3 is 16 amino acids. V gave up 0 bases and J gave up 3 bases, with 13 bases separating them. Per germline, CDR1 SGHRS and CDR2 YFSETQ. DNA for the CDR3: TGCGCCAGCAGCTTGGCAGGCGCTTCCCATGGAAACACCATATATTTT. This codes for CASSLAGASHGNTIYF.

The rearrangement joins TRBV7-8 to TRBJ2-2; 9 positions match TRBD2. With V trimmed by 7 bases and J by 4 bases, 10 bases remained unmatched. The CDR3 has 16 residues. Germline lookup yields CDR1 SGHVS and CDR2 FQNEAQ. The CDR3 loop is CASTSLAGKITGELFF. The DNA for the CDR3 is TGTGCCAGCACCTCTCTAGCGGGAAAAATCACCGGGGAGCTGTTTTTT.

The V call is TRBV28, the J call TRBJ1-2; D is perhaps TRBD1 (6 bases). Germline V gene lookup returns CDR1 MDHEN and CDR2 SYDVKM. This CDR3 has 14 residues. V was cut by 1 base and J by 7 bases, with 13 bases left in between. The CDR3 region has the DNA TGTGCCAGCAGTTTATTGCAGGGGCAGGGTGGCTACACCTTC. Protein: CASSLLQGQGGYTF.

This rearrangement joins TRBV5-1 to TRBJ2-3; maybe TRBD2 (5 bases). CDR1 and CDR2 (germline): SGHRS, YFSETQ. V gave up 0 bases and J gave up 4 bases, with 9 bases separating them. This CDR3 has 14 amino acids. The CDR3 coding sequence is TGCGCCAGCAGCTTGGCCGCGGGTCCAGATACGCAGTATTTT. Translating gives CASSLAAGPDTQYF.